The 11 T cell receptor beta chains presented below share a single source sample, sequenced in a study of T cell responses to AZD1222 COVID-19 vaccine. Here immunoSEQ multiplex PCR was the method, and the copy in TCRdb shows in-frame clones only, minus some. The table shows more than 250,000 clones, with approximately 95% occurring only once. The sequencing used peripheral blood, collected on day 0 of AZD1222 vaccination. These receptors came from an adult in good health.

This chain connects TRBV9 to TRBJ2-5; 11 bases align to TRBD2. Losses at the gene ends were 0 bases for V and 7 bases for J; bases not matched to a gene: 8. CDR1 and CDR2 (germline): SGDLS, YYNGEE. This CDR3 comprises 16 residues. The CDR3 protein is CASSVEGSGGARTQYF. DNA for the CDR3: TGTGCCAGCAGCGTAGAGGGTAGCGGGGGGGCACGGACCCAGTACTTC.

The table lists this clone with a count of one. Here the CDR3 reads CASSGAPGVVQYF. In nucleotides, the CDR3 is TGTGCCAGTAGCGGGGCCCCCGGGGTAGTCCAGTACTTC. V usage is TRBV12-3 or TRBV12-4 and J usage is TRBJ2-5, with TRBD2 matching over 8 bases. The CDR3 is made up of 13 amino acids. V lost 9 bases, J lost 10 bases, and 13 bases stayed unmatched.

The chain links TRBV5-1 to TRBJ2-7; D tentatively fits TRBD1 or TRBD2 (5 bases each). V lost 4 bases to trimming and J lost 9 bases, with 17 bases between them. Per the germline V gene, CDR1 is SGHRS and CDR2 is YFSETQ. The CDR3 covers 13 residues. The CDR3 region is CASSARDQTRQYF. DNA of the CDR3: TGCGCCAGCAGCGCCAGGGACCAAACGAGGCAGTACTTC.

This chain joins TRBV18 and TRBJ2-1; 14 nucleotides match TRBD2. V dropped 3 bases and J dropped 7; count of bases not matched to a gene: 5. This CDR3 spans 16 amino acids. Germline CDR1 is KGHSH and CDR2 is LQKENI. CDR3 loop: CASSPAGTSGSNEQFF. The CDR3, as DNA: TGTGCCAGCTCACCTGCCGGGACTAGCGGGAGTAATGAGCAGTTCTTC.

V and J are TRBV6-5 and TRBJ1-3; no clear D. This CDR3 is 15 amino acids long. Trimming stripped 6 bases from V and 0 bases from J, with 12 bases between. Germline lookup yields CDR1 MNHEY and CDR2 SVGAGI. CDR3 sequence: CASRPDPSSGNTIYF. The CDR3 bases are TGTGCCAGCAGACCCGACCCGAGCTCTGGAAACACCATATATTTT.

The chain employs TRBV4-1 and TRBJ1-4, with TRBD1 matching over 7 bases. The ends lost 4 bases at V and 13 bases at J; junction bases unmatched: 9. The CDR3 totals 13 residues. Germline CDR1 and CDR2: MGHRA and YSYEKL. CDR3 sequence reads: CASSPGTVGSLFF. The CDR3 DNA reads TGCGCCAGCAGCCCCGGGACAGTCGGATCACTGTTTTTT.

The chain uses TRBV13 and TRBJ1-3, with D possibly being TRBD1 (5 bases). Germline CDR1 is PRHDT and CDR2 is FYEKMQ (reference sequence). The CDR3 consists of 17 residues. V lost 2 bases and J lost 0, with 14 bases in between. CDR3 bases: TGTGCCAGCAGCTTATTTTTGGGACTTGACTCTGGAAACACCATATATTTT. The encoded protein is CASSLFLGLDSGNTIYF.

The chain combines TRBV5-4 with TRBJ2-5; D gene uncertain. The CDR3 contains 15 residues. Trimming took off 4 bases at V and 4 bases at J, with 17 bases between the two ends. CDR1 is SGHNT, CDR2 YYREEE, per germline (reference sequence). CDR3 nucleotides: TGTGCCAGCAGCCCCTCTCCGGGCCCGGGAGAGACCCAGTACTTC. Encoded protein: CASSPSPGPGETQYF.

The sample holds one count of this clone. The V call is TRBV19, the J call TRBJ2-5, with TRBD2 matching over 12 bases. Germline V gene lookup returns CDR1 LNHDA and CDR2 SQIVND (reference sequence). V lost 8 bases, J lost 4 bases, and 2 bases stayed unmatched. This CDR3 comprises 13 residues. The CDR3 sequence: CASSSGRAETQYF. DNA for the CDR3: TGTGCCAGTTCTAGCGGGAGGGCAGAGACCCAGTACTTC.

The chain employs TRBV29-1 and TRBJ2-1, with TRBD2 identical over 11 bases. This CDR3 spans 13 amino acids. Germline-derived CDR1 and CDR2 are SQVTM and ANQGSEA. The CDR3 DNA follows: TGCAGAGAAGTAGCGGGAGGGGTCGATGAGCAGTTCTTC. Translating gives CREVAGGVDEQFF.

The chain joins TRBV5-8 to TRBJ2-7; unclear D gene. V lost 4 bases and J lost 4, with 6 bases in between. The CDR3 has 11 residues. Germline-derived CDR1 and CDR2 are SGHTS and YDEGEE. Written as DNA, the CDR3 is TGTGCCAGCAGCCACAGATACGAGCAGTACTTC. This encodes CASSHRYEQYF.